What follows are 12 T cell receptor beta chains derived from one specimen sequenced in a study of spatial heterogeneity in lung cancer. MiXCR was run by TCRdb on the 5' RACE reads, yielding one entry per CDR3 protein. The repertoire has 39,000 or so distinct CDR3 sequences, roughly 8% of them found once; the top ten carry around 30%. The time point was: sample taken at primary tumor resection. Source: PBMCs, taken at surgery. Every receptor here comes from a male donor with early-stage non-small cell lung cancer.

This chain joins TRBV12-3 or TRBV12-4 and TRBJ1-1; the D gene is possibly TRBD1 (6 bases). The V end was cut by 0 bases, the J end by 5 bases, with 10 bases between. The CDR3 loop spans 14 amino acids. The CDR3 region has the DNA TGTGCCAGCAGTTTAGCGAGGGGGTGGACTGAAGCTTTCTTT. Its protein product is CASSLARGWTEAFF.

This clonotype has a count of ten or more. This CDR3 is CASSRQGQGGQPQHF. The DNA of the CDR3 is TGTGCCAGCAGCCGACAGGGACAGGGAGGGCAGCCCCAGCATTTT. J is TRBJ1-5 and V is TRBV4-2; TRBD1 agrees at 9 bases. Germline V gene lookup returns CDR1 LGHNA and CDR2 YNFKEQ. The CDR3 contains 15 residues. Trimming cost V 4 bases and J 7 bases; bases outside gene matches: 8.

There are many counts of this clonotype. The chain has TRBV28 and TRBJ2-7, with D possibly being TRBD2 (6 bases). CDR1 is MDHEN, CDR2 SYDVKM, per germline. The CDR3 runs 14 residues. Trimming took off 5 bases at V and 6 bases at J, with 17 bases between the two ends. As DNA, the CDR3 is TGTGCCAGCAGTACCTCCGGGGGAGCGGGCGAGCAGTACGTC. It encodes CASSTSGGAGEQYV.

This clonotype came up many times. The rearrangement uses TRBV27 and TRBJ2-6; the match to TRBD1 covers 8 bases. The germline V gene has CDR1 MNHEY and CDR2 SMNVEV (reference sequence). The CDR3 loop spans 17 amino acids. Losses at the gene ends were 0 bases for V and 8 bases for J; bases not matched to a gene: 9. The CDR3, as DNA: TGTGCCAGCAGTTTATCTAGTCGACAGGGGCTGACCAACGTCCTGACTTTC. This gives the protein CASSLSSRQGLTNVLTF. Complete variable domain (other parts from reference TRBV27 and TRBJ2-6): EAQVTQNPRYLITVTGKKLTVTCSQNMNHEYMSWYRQDPGLGLRQIYYSMNVEVTDKGDVPEGYKVSRKEKRNFPLILESPSPNQTSLYFCASSLSSRQGLTNVLTFGAGSRLTVL.

This clonotype was seen ten or more times. This rearrangement joins TRBV7-8 to TRBJ2-2; weak D call: TRBD2 (7 bases). Germline V gives CDR1 SGHVS, CDR2 FQNEAQ. The length of the CDR3 is 15 residues. Trimming cost V 7 bases and J 6 bases, with 18 bases left between them. The CDR3 sequence: CASIGLGGGSGELFF. The CDR3, as DNA: TGTGCCAGCATAGGTCTCGGCGGGGGCTCCGGGGAGCTGTTTTTT.

This clonotype was observed at least ten times. V usage is TRBV12-5 and J usage is TRBJ2-7; maybe TRBD2 (7 bases). The CDR3 contains 14 residues. Germline V gene lookup returns CDR1 LGHNT and CDR2 FRNRAP. Trimming left V 6 bases short and J 5 bases short, with 17 bases between. The CDR3 sequence is CASGPEGGRNEQYF. CDR3 sequence (DNA): TGTGCTAGTGGCCCGGAGGGGGGGCGGAACGAGCAGTACTTC. The variable domain in full, with the rest retrieved from reference TRBV12-5 and TRBJ2-7, is DARVTQTPRHKVTEMGQEVTMRCQPILGHNTVFWYRQTMMQGLELLAYFRNRAPLDDSGMPKDRFSAEMPDATLATLKIQPSEPRDSAVYFCASGPEGGRNEQYFGPGTRLTVT.

The J gene is TRBJ2-7, the V gene TRBV12-3 or TRBV12-4; D ambiguous. Trimming removed 1 base at V and 3 bases at J, with 10 bases between. CDR3 length equals 14 residues. The CDR3 protein is CASSLGQSNYEQYV. The CDR3 DNA sequence: TGTGCCAGCAGTTTAGGGCAGTCGAACTACGAGCAGTACGTC.

This clonotype was recorded at least ten times. V gene TRBV5-5 combines with J gene TRBJ2-3; D is possibly TRBD1 or TRBD2 (6 bases each). The CDR3 has 17 amino acids. The germline gives CDR1 SGHKS, CDR2 YYEKEE (reference sequence). Deletions cut 4 bases from V and 5 bases from J, with 23 bases between. The CDR3 DNA sequence: TGTGCCAGCAGCCCGGATCGCAGCGGGCAGGGGATAGATACGCAGTATTTT. Its protein product is CASSPDRSGQGIDTQYF.

By share of the sample, this clonotype is medium-sized. The chain couples TRBV7-9 to TRBJ1-1; no clear D gene. The CDR3 consists of 11 residues. V was trimmed by 5 bases and J by 6 bases, leaving 7 bases between them. CDR1 SEHNR and CDR2 FQNEAQ come from the germline V gene (reference sequence). DNA of the CDR3: TGTGCCAGCAGCCACACAGCTGAAGCTTTCTTT. This gives the protein CASSHTAEAFF.

This clonotype occurred many times. One end of the junction is discordant with germline, which a read error may explain. The V call is TRBV6-1, the J call TRBJ2-5; 10 bases map to TRBD2. Germline V CDR1 and CDR2: MNHNS, SASEGT. The CDR3 length is 17 residues. The CDR3 coding sequence is TGTGCCAGCAGGGAAGCGGGAGGGCCCTATATACAAGAGACCCAGTACTTC. This encodes CASREAGGPYIQETQYF.

This chain links TRBV6-2 or TRBV6-3 with TRBJ2-7; a possible D gene is TRBD2 (5 bases). Germline-derived CDR1 and CDR2 are MNHEY and SVGEGT. With 0 bases removed from V and 0 bases from J, the gap between germline ends came to 12 bases. CDR3 length equals 16 residues. The CDR3 nucleotides are TGTGCCAGCAGTTACTCTCGGACTCAAAGCTCCTACGAGCAGTACTTC. Encoded protein: CASSYSRTQSSYEQYF.

This clonotype came up a few times. The chain employs TRBV6-5 and TRBJ2-5; D might be TRBD2 (6 bases). Between the trimmed V and J ends, which lost 6 bases and 3 bases, there was a span of 14 bases. Germline V lookup: CDR1 MNHEY, CDR2 SVGAGI. The CDR3 consists of 14 residues. The CDR3 sequence is CASREGLSKETQYF. The CDR3 nucleotides are TGTGCCAGCAGGGAGGGATTGAGCAAAGAGACCCAGTACTTC.